The rows below give T cell receptor beta chains drawn from one sample of a study of blood T cell repertoires in COVID-19. Measured with immunoSEQ multiplex PCR; TCRdb has only the in-frame clones, and not every one. The sample has about 16,000 clones; about 81% are singletons. The sequencing input was peripheral blood. The receptors stem from a man between 60 and 75 years old with acute or convalescent COVID-19. Each CDR3 is given with its conserved first and last residue. The D gene is left open where the match is weak. Some rows have no size entry. The others give once, few or many, or a class for an expanded clone.

j_gene	abundance	d_gene	v_gene	CDR3nt	CDR3aa
TRBJ1-1	.	.	TRBV4-1	TGCGCCAGCAGCCAAGTTTCACGGAGAACTGAAGCTTTCTTT	CASSQVSRRTEAFF
TRBJ1-2	.	TRBD1	TRBV2	TGTGCCAGCACAGTAGGGCCAGGGGGTAACTATGGCTACACCTTC	CASTVGPGGNYGYTF
TRBJ1-6	once	TRBD1	TRBV27	TGTGCCAGCAGTACGCGGACAGGGCTTAATTCACCCCTCCACTTT	CASSTRTGLNSPLHF
TRBJ1-4	.	.	TRBV10-3	TGTGCCATCAGTATAACCCCCGAGACAGCTAATGAAAAACTGTTTTTT	CAISITPETANEKLFF
TRBJ2-7	.	.	TRBV5-1	TGCGCCAGCAGCCTCGTGGGGCCCTACGAGCAGTACTTC	CASSLVGPYEQYF
TRBJ1-2	few	.	TRBV18	TGTGCCAGCTCAAACAGCCAGGGGGGCTACACCTTC	CASSNSQGGYTF
TRBJ1-1	once	.	TRBV7-2	TGTGCCAGCAACCCTCTGGGGGGAGTGACTGAAGCTTTCTTT	CASNPLGGVTEAFF
TRBJ1-5	.	TRBD1	TRBV6-2/TRBV6-3	TGTGCCAGCAGTTACGACAGGGCGCGATATAGCAATCAGCCCCAGCATTTT	CASSYDRARYSNQPQHF
TRBJ1-1	.	.	TRBV27	TGTGCCAGCAGCCTTACAGGGTACGCTCTTGAAGCTTTCTTT	CASSLTGYALEAFF
TRBJ2-5	.	.	TRBV6-5	TGTGCCAGCAGTTCCCGAGAGGCGTCCCGGTACTTC	CASSSREASRYF
TRBJ1-2	.	TRBD1	TRBV18	TGTGCCAGCTCTGGGACAGTTCCTGCTAACTATGGCTACACCTTC	CASSGTVPANYGYTF
TRBJ2-2	.	.	TRBV27	TGTGCCAGCAGTCCCGGTTCCTACACCGGGGAGCTGTTTTTT	CASSPGSYTGELFF
TRBJ2-1	.	.	TRBV9	TGTGCCAGCAGCGTATCCAGCTCCTACAATGAGCAGTTCTTC	CASSVSSSYNEQFF
TRBJ1-1	.	TRBD1	TRBV5-1	TGCGCCAGCAGCACGGGACAGGGGAACACTGAAGCTTTCTTT	CASSTGQGNTEAFF
TRBJ2-4	.	TRBD1	TRBV6-8	TGTGCCAGCAGGGTCCTCAGGGGGCGAGCCAAAAACATTCAGTACTTC	CASRVLRGRAKNIQYF
TRBJ1-1	few	.	TRBV14	TGTGCCAGCAGCCTTCTCAGGGGCACTGAAGCTTTCTTT	CASSLLRGTEAFF
TRBJ1-2	.	TRBD1	TRBV7-9	TGTGCCAGCAGCTCCGGACAGGGGTATGGCTACACCTTC	CASSSGQGYGYTF
TRBJ1-2	.	.	TRBV18	TGTGCCAGCTCACCAACCCTAGACAGATCCTATGGCTACACCTTC	CASSPTLDRSYGYTF
TRBJ1-6	.	.	TRBV4-1	TGCGCCAGCAGCCCCTCATATAGGGAGCCACCCCTCCACTTT	CASSPSYREPPLHF
TRBJ2-7	few	.	TRBV21-1	TGTGCCAGCAGCATCACAGGGGACAGGGACTCCGAGCAGTACTTC	CASSITGDRDSEQYF
TRBJ1-3	.	TRBD1	TRBV28	TGTGCCAGCAGTCCCCTTGGACAGGGAGGAAACACCATATATTTT	CASSPLGQGGNTIYF
TRBJ1-1	.	TRBD1	TRBV6-6	TGTGCCACCAGGGACAGGGGAATATTGAACACTGAAGCTTTCTTT	CATRDRGILNTEAFF
TRBJ1-1	.	.	TRBV27	TGTGCCAGCAGTTTAAACCCGGAGGCTGAAGCTTTCTTT	CASSLNPEAEAFF
TRBJ2-1	.	.	TRBV7-3	TGTGCCAGCAGCTCGGGCCCCACAGACAGTGAGCAGTTCTTC	CASSSGPTDSEQFF
TRBJ1-2	.	.	TRBV7-2	TGTGCCAGCAGCTTTTCCCGGGTCACAGGCTACACCTTC	CASSFSRVTGYTF
TRBJ2-3	few	.	TRBV5-6	TGTGCCAGCAGCTCGGGAAGAGGTACGCAGTATTTT	CASSSGRGTQYF
TRBJ2-3	.	TRBD2	TRBV14	TGTGCCAGCAGCCAAGTCTCCGGGGGGTCGGATACGCAGTATTTT	CASSQVSGGSDTQYF
TRBJ1-5	once	TRBD1	TRBV5-4	TGTGCCAGCAGCCGCTGGGACAGCGGCCTTAATCAGCCCCAGCATTTT	CASSRWDSGLNQPQHF
TRBJ2-1	.	TRBD1	TRBV7-9	TGTGCCAGCAGCCAACTCTCTAGGCTGACAGGGAATGAGCAGTTCTTC	CASSQLSRLTGNEQFF
TRBJ2-1	.	TRBD2	TRBV11-2	TGTGCCAGCAGCTTCCCGGGGACTAGTAGGGAGCAGTTCTTC	CASSFPGTSREQFF
TRBJ1-5	few	.	TRBV7-9	TGTGCCACCTCGGGACTTTCGAGCAATCAGCCCCAGCATTTT	CATSGLSSNQPQHF
TRBJ1-4	.	TRBD1	TRBV7-2	TGTGCCAGCAGCTTGGGACAGGCGACAACTAATGAAAAACTGTTTTTT	CASSLGQATTNEKLFF
TRBJ2-2	once	.	TRBV18	TGTGCCAGCTCGCCGACTATTTTGAACACCGGGGAGCTGTTTTTT	CASSPTILNTGELFF
TRBJ1-4	.	TRBD1	TRBV7-2	TGTGCCAGCAGCTTAACCCAGGACAGGGTGGGCGAAAAACTGTTTTTT	CASSLTQDRVGEKLFF
TRBJ2-5	.	.	TRBV4-1	TGCGCCAGCAGCCGCCGACTAGTCGGGGAGACCCAGTACTTC	CASSRRLVGETQYF
TRBJ2-3	.	TRBD1	TRBV5-4	TGTGCCAGCAGCTCCCTCGAGGGGGCCACAGATACGCAGTATTTT	CASSSLEGATDTQYF
TRBJ1-2	.	TRBD1	TRBV5-5	TGTGCCAGCACCCCCCGGCGGGACAGCGTAACTAACTATGGCTACACCTTC	CASTPRRDSVTNYGYTF
TRBJ2-5	once	TRBD2	TRBV24-1	TGTGCCACCAGTCCTAGCGGGGCGGAGACCCAGTACTTC	CATSPSGAETQYF
TRBJ1-5	.	TRBD1	TRBV29-1	TGCAGCGTCCAGGGGGCTGGTCAGCCCCAGCATTTT	CSVQGAGQPQHF
TRBJ2-5	.	TRBD2	TRBV6-5	TGTGCCAGCAGGACTAGCGGCGAGACCCAGTACTTC	CASRTSGETQYF
TRBJ2-6	.	.	TRBV2	TGTGCCAGCAGGGAGGGTCCCTCTGGGGCCAACGTCCTGACTTTC	CASREGPSGANVLTF
TRBJ1-1	.	.	TRBV12-5	TGTGCTAGTGGTTTGGTATGGTTCTCGGGAGTAGGCACTGAAGCTTTCTTT	CASGLVWFSGVGTEAFF
TRBJ2-1	.	.	TRBV6-6	TGTGCCAGCAGACAGGGTAACGGACATGAGCAGTTCTTC	CASRQGNGHEQFF
TRBJ1-2	.	.	TRBV5-5	TGTGCCAGCAGCTTGGACAACAGGGCCTGGGATGGCTACACCTTC	CASSLDNRAWDGYTF
TRBJ2-2	.	.	TRBV12-3/TRBV12-4	TGTGCCAGCAGTTTGGTGGGCGCCGGGGAGCTGTTTTTT	CASSLVGAGELFF
TRBJ2-2	.	TRBD2	TRBV6-5	TGTGCCAGCAGTTTTCGACTAGCGGGGGGCCCCGGGGAGCTGTTTTTT	CASSFRLAGGPGELFF
TRBJ2-7	.	TRBD2	TRBV28	TGTGCCAGCGTAACTAGCGGGGGGCCCCCCTACGAGCAGTACTTC	CASVTSGGPPYEQYF
TRBJ1-1	.	TRBD1	TRBV5-4	TGTGCCAGCAGCCCCGGGACAGTAAGCACTGAAGCTTTCTTT	CASSPGTVSTEAFF
TRBJ2-1	.	TRBD2	TRBV7-9	TGTGCCAGCAGCCCACGCGGGGGGGCTACCTACAATGAGCAGTTCTTC	CASSPRGGATYNEQFF
TRBJ1-3	.	.	TRBV5-8	TGTGCCAGCAGCTTGTTCGGGGGGGCCGACTCTGGAAACACCATATATTTT	CASSLFGGADSGNTIYF
TRBJ2-7	.	.	TRBV5-1	TGCGCCAGCAGCTTGGATCCTTCGGTCGGCGAGCAGTACTTC	CASSLDPSVGEQYF
TRBJ2-7	.	.	TRBV28	TGTGCCAGCAGGGCGACAGGTTCTATCTACGAGCAGTACTTC	CASRATGSIYEQYF
TRBJ2-7	few	.	TRBV6-5	TGTGCCAGCACTTTTGGACTACCCAGTGACCACGAGCAGTACTTC	CASTFGLPSDHEQYF
TRBJ2-1	.	.	TRBV11-3	TGTGCCAGCAGCTTAGTTGCGTCACTGGACAATGAGCAGTTCTTC	CASSLVASLDNEQFF
TRBJ1-2	.	.	TRBV27	TGTGCCAGCAGCCGTACCCCCCCTATGGGCTACACCTTC	CASSRTPPMGYTF
TRBJ2-1	.	TRBD2	TRBV7-8	TGTGCCAGCAGCTTAGAAAGCGGGGGGTACAATGAGCAGTTCTTC	CASSLESGGYNEQFF
TRBJ2-7	few	TRBD1	TRBV7-9	TGTGCCAGCAGCCCTGGACAGGACTACGAGCAGTACTTC	CASSPGQDYEQYF
TRBJ2-2	.	TRBD2	TRBV5-1	TGCGCCAGCAGCCCTGTCCGGGGGGACACCGGGGAGCTGTTTTTT	CASSPVRGDTGELFF
TRBJ2-7	.	TRBD2	TRBV5-1	TGCGCCAGCGCCGGGACTACCAGCTCCTACGAGCAGTACTTC	CASAGTTSSYEQYF
TRBJ1-2	once	TRBD1	TRBV2	TGTGCCAGCAGTGTTGGGACAGGGGTGGGCTACACCTTC	CASSVGTGVGYTF